The entry that follows covers one TCR beta chain sequence. The sample belongs to a study of blood T cell repertoires in COVID-19. Study in general: Collection of acute and convalescent COVID-19 samples took place in the United States, Italy and Spain.

In the original analysis: Scientists estimated how many nucleated cells there were by amplifying reference gene primers. Sequencing used immunoSEQ multiplex PCR; TCRdb keeps in-frame clones, though not all of them. V, J and clone size reflect that table, while D and trimming were determined from the DNA. The repertoire holds 210,000 or so clones, with 70% to 80% as singletons. The germline V gene encodes CDR1 MDHEN and CDR2 SYDVKM. This CDR3 has 16 residues. V lost 6 bases, J lost 7 bases, and 21 bases lay in between. What was sequenced was peripheral blood. The receptor comes from a man in his forties or fifties who had recovered from COVID-19. This chain links TRBV28 with TRBJ1-4; D is ambiguous. CDR3 sequence (DNA): TGTGCCAGCAGCAGTCCGGGAGATCCTAAGGGTGAAAAACTGTTTTTT. The encoded protein is CASSSPGDPKGEKLFF.